Given below is one TCR beta chain in context. Clones were read by immunoSEQ multiplex PCR, and TCRdb kept only the in-frame ones, dropping some. The repertoire includes about 75,000 clones, around 84% of them detected once, and about 15% sits in the top ten. This sample stems from a study of control samples from healthy donors and cancer patients. This CDR3 has 13 amino acids. The germline V and J ends were trimmed by 5 bases and 1 base, with 9 bases remaining between them. Germline CDR1 SEHNR, CDR2 FQNEAQ (reference sequence). The sequence derives from a man aged 45 to 65 in good health. The chain uses TRBV7-9 and TRBJ2-7; D is perhaps TRBD1 (6 bases). The material sequenced was blood. The CDR3 sequence is CASSPGQSYEQYF. For the CDR3, the DNA is TGTGCCAGCAGCCCAGGACAGTCCTACGAGCAGTACTTC.